The 25 T cell receptor beta chains reported below all come from one sample, sequenced in a study of T cells in severe cutaneous drug reactions. Bulk and single-cell libraries used iRepertoire multiplex PCR with TCR subtype-specific primers. From the multiplex PCR reads, TCRdb lists one entry per CDR3 protein and no DNA. The repertoire shows roughly 9,000 distinct CDR3 sequences; the top ten hold about 26%. The patients sequenced had a carbamazepine-induced Stevens-Johnson syndrome or toxic epidermal necrolysis reaction. Source material: cells from a skin blister. The source is a human donor with a severe cutaneous adverse drug reaction.

This rearrangement joins TRBV7-8 to TRBJ1-5; TCRdb lists TRBD1, though no DNA is available to test this call. The germline V gene encodes CDR1 SGHVS and CDR2 FQNEAQ. The CDR3 contains 14 residues. CDR3 residues: CASSLDQGDRPQHF. Filled out from reference TRBV7-8 and TRBJ1-5, the complete variable domain reads GAGVSQSPRYKVAKRGQDVALRCDPISGHVSLFWYQQALGQGPEFLTYFQNEAQLDKSGLPSDRFFAERPEGSVSTLKIQRTQQEDSAVYLCASSLDQGDRPQHFGDGTRLSIL.

This chain links TRBV2 with TRBJ2-4; TCRdb returns TRBD1, unconfirmable since there is no DNA. CDR1 and CDR2 (germline): SNHLY, FYNNEI. This CDR3 comprises 12 residues. CDR3 loop: CASNRVLNIQYF.

This sequence joins TRBV4-1 and TRBJ2-1. Per germline, CDR1 MGHRA and CDR2 YSYEKL. This CDR3 region has 11 residues. CDR3: CASSQFNEQFF.

The genes are TRBV6-5 and TRBJ2-1; there is no DNA to check the TCRdb D call of TRBD2. From germline, CDR1 is MNHEY and CDR2 SVGAGI. The CDR3 has 14 amino acids. This CDR3 is CASRVGGENNEQFF.

According to its frequency, this clonotype is large (0.1 to 1%). The genes are TRBV28 and TRBJ1-1. From germline, CDR1 is MDHEN and CDR2 SYDVKM. CDR3 length: 12 residues. CDR3 in amino acids: CASSPTNTEAFF.

This clonotype is identified as medium-sized from frequency. The rearrangement uses TRBV28 and TRBJ1-2; as DNA is missing, the TRBD1 call by TCRdb cannot be tested. Per germline, CDR1 MDHEN and CDR2 SYDVKM. The CDR3 extends over 11 amino acids. The CDR3 sequence is CASSQGTGYTF.

The chain is built from TRBV28 and TRBJ2-1. The CDR3 is 13 residues long. From germline, CDR1 is MDHEN and CDR2 SYDVKM. CDR3 residues: CASLLTAYNEQFF.

V and J are TRBV27 and TRBJ2-7; TCRdb picks TRBD1, but there is no DNA to check that call. Germline assignment: CDR1 MNHEY and CDR2 SMNVEV (reference sequence). This CDR3 contains 14 residues. The CDR3: CASSSGQGLYEQYF.

The CDR3 spells CASSFWRDESSYNEQFF. The chain couples TRBV18 to TRBJ2-1; TCRdb returns TRBD1, unconfirmable since there is no DNA. Per germline, CDR1 KGHSH and CDR2 LQKENI. The CDR3 contains 17 residues.

This chain joins TRBV3-1 and TRBJ2-1; lacking DNA, the TRBD2 call made by TCRdb goes unchecked. The CDR3 is made up of 15 amino acids. The V gene's germline CDR1 is LGHDT and CDR2 YNNKEL (reference sequence). This CDR3 is CASSPTSGSYNEQFF.

By frequency, this clonotype registers medium-sized. The J gene is TRBJ2-7, the V gene TRBV30; TCRdb indicates TRBD1, and absent DNA this call remains unverified. Germline V gene data show CDR1 as GTSNPN and CDR2 as SVGIG (reference sequence). The CDR3 is 13 amino acids. The CDR3: CAWSRGLLYEQYF.

The rearrangement links TRBV19 to TRBJ1-1. This CDR3 spans 13 amino acids. CDR1 and CDR2 from the germline V gene are LNHDA and SQIVND (reference sequence). CDR3 protein: CAGSDGVNTEAFF. Looking up the rest from reference TRBV19 and TRBJ1-1 gives the full variable domain: DGGITQSPKYLFRKEGQNVTLSCEQNLNHDAMYWYRQDPGQGLRLIYYSQIVNDFQKGDIAEGYSVSREKKESFPLTVTSAQKNPTAFYLCAGSDGVNTEAFFGQGTRLTVV.

Measured by frequency, this clonotype is medium-sized (0.01 to 0.1%). The chain carries TRBV7-2 and TRBJ2-7. The CDR3 loop spans 15 amino acids. Germline V CDR1 and CDR2: SGHTA, FQGNSA. The CDR3 sequence is CASSLDLERSYEQYF.

Its frequency marks this clonotype as medium-sized. The J gene is TRBJ2-2, the V gene TRBV27; the D gene TCRdb calls, TRBD1, cannot be checked with no DNA. The CDR3 spans 13 residues. Germline V gene data show CDR1 as MNHEY and CDR2 as SMNVEV (reference sequence). This CDR3 reads CASCPGGAGELFF.

The V and J genes are TRBV28 and TRBJ2-2; with no DNA, the TCRdb D assignment of TRBD2 cannot be verified. The CDR3 extends over 15 amino acids. In germline, CDR1 is MDHEN, CDR2 SYDVKM. This chain's CDR3 is CASRGLAGFIGELFF.

The J gene is TRBJ1-2, the V gene TRBV30; TCRdb selects TRBD1, and the lack of DNA leaves this call unchecked. There are 14 residues in the CDR3. CDR1 is GTSNPN, CDR2 SVGIG, per germline (reference sequence). CDR3 region: CAWIGAGAHYGYTF.

The gene calls are TRBV6-5 and TRBJ2-5; no DNA is available, so the TRBD2 call from TCRdb remains unchecked. CDR1 and CDR2 from the germline V gene are MNHEY and SVGAGI. The CDR3 has 15 amino acids. Here the CDR3 reads CASSYSAGVLETQYF.

J is TRBJ2-5 and V is TRBV20-1; absent DNA, TCRdb's TRBD1 call cannot be checked. CDR1 is DFQATT and CDR2 is SNEGSKA in the germline V gene (reference sequence). The CDR3 consists of 16 residues. This chain's CDR3 is CSARDRVGRGQETQYF.

V gene TRBV27 combines with J gene TRBJ1-2; TCRdb outputs TRBD1, but without DNA this stays unchecked. Germline lookup yields CDR1 MNHEY and CDR2 SMNVEV (reference sequence). There are 16 residues in the CDR3. The CDR3 region is CASSSALGGVFYGYTF.

V is TRBV29-1 and J is TRBJ2-2; TCRdb designates TRBD1, a call that cannot be tested without DNA. The CDR3 loop spans 12 amino acids. Germline V gives CDR1 SQVTM, CDR2 ANQGSEA. CDR3 amino acids: CSVAGGAGELFF.

V usage is TRBV6-2 or TRBV6-3 and J usage is TRBJ2-7. Germline V lookup: CDR1 MNHEY, CDR2 SVGEGT. The CDR3 has 13 amino acids. CDR3 protein: CASSQTVSYEQYF.

The chain carries TRBV27 and TRBJ2-2; TCRdb designates TRBD2, a call that cannot be tested without DNA. The CDR3 is 14 amino acids. From germline, CDR1 is MNHEY and CDR2 SMNVEV (reference sequence). CDR3 protein: CASNREGNTGELFF.

By frequency, this clonotype is medium-sized (0.01 to 0.1%). V usage is TRBV2 and J usage is TRBJ2-2. Germline CDR1 reads SNHLY; CDR2 reads FYNNEI. This CDR3 is 11 amino acids long. The CDR3 sequence: CATLNTGELFF.

The rearrangement links TRBV29-1 to TRBJ2-1; the TCRdb D gene call, TRBD2, has no DNA to confirm it. CDR1 and CDR2 (germline): SQVTM, ANQGSEA. The CDR3 totals 12 residues. CDR3: CSVVEGVNEQFF.

J is TRBJ1-1 and V is TRBV29-1. The CDR3 spans 13 residues. Germline loops: CDR1 SQVTM, CDR2 ANQGSEA. The CDR3 loop reads CSVPGSLNTEAFF.